This T cell receptor beta chain appears in the sequencing data of a study of T cell changes during pregnancy in multiple sclerosis. Per germline, CDR1 MDHEN and CDR2 SYDVKM. The trim removed 10 bases at V and 6 bases at J, leaving 10 bases unmatched. There are 15 residues in the CDR3. Sequencing used immunoSEQ multiplex PCR; TCRdb keeps in-frame clones, though not all of them. Of 75,000 to 95,000 clones in the sample, approximately 90% were seen once. Sequencing used peripheral blood, obtained before pregnancy. V is TRBV28 and J is TRBJ2-7; 15 bases agree with TRBD2. The TCR comes from a female donor with multiple sclerosis, enrolled in a pregnancy study. CDR3: CATTGLAGGRSEQYF. The CDR3 bases are TGTGCCACCACGGGACTAGCGGGAGGAAGGAGCGAGCAGTACTTC.